The 28 T cell receptor beta chains below come from one sample, sequenced in a study of blood T cell repertoires in COVID-19. Profiling relied on immunoSEQ multiplex PCR, and the TCRdb table lists in-frame clones only, not all of them. The sample has about 200,000 clones, 86% seen once. Input material: PBMCs or T cells enriched from blood (not recorded which). These receptor sequences come from a man aged 35 to 55 with acute COVID-19.

The rearrangement links TRBV14 to TRBJ2-1, with a tentative D call TRBD2 (6 bases). There are 13 residues in the CDR3. The germline gives CDR1 SGHDN, CDR2 FVKESK. Trimming took off 1 base at V and 12 bases at J, with 13 bases between the two ends. CDR3 DNA sequence: TGTGCCAGCAGCCAAGTAACGGCCGGGGGGCAGTTCTTC. Its protein product is CASSQVTAGGQFF. Variable domain in full (rest from reference TRBV14 and TRBJ2-1): EAGVTQFPSHSVIEKGQTVTLRCDPISGHDNLYWYRRVMGKEIKFLLHFVKESKQDESGMPNNRFLAERTGGTYSTLKVQPAELEDSGVYFCASSQVTAGGQFFGPGTRLTVL.

This chain uses TRBV5-1 with TRBJ1-2; tentatively, D is TRBD1 (6 bases). CDR3 length equals 13 residues. V lost 7 bases and J 8 bases, leaving 18 bases between the germline ends. CDR1 and CDR2 from the germline V gene are SGHRS and YFSETQ. CDR3 sequence reads: CASGRGGLAGYTF. DNA of the CDR3: TGCGCCAGCGGCAGGGGAGGACTAGCCGGCTACACCTTC. The variable domain in full, completed from reference TRBV5-1 and TRBJ1-2, reads KAGVTQTPRYLIKTRGQQVTLSCSPISGHRSVSWYQQTPGQGLQFLFEYFSETQRNKGNFPGRFSGRQFSNSRSEMNVSTLELGDSALYLCASGRGGLAGYTFGSGTRLTVV.

V and J are TRBV6-2 or TRBV6-3 and TRBJ2-3; 9 nucleotides agree with TRBD2. The CDR3 consists of 15 residues. Germline CDR1 and CDR2: MNHEY and SVGEGT. V lost 4 bases and J lost 5; bases outside the gene matches: 7. The chain's CDR3 is CASSFPGLAGDTQYF. In DNA form, the CDR3 reads TGTGCCAGCAGTTTCCCGGGACTAGCAGGAGATACGCAGTATTTT.

The chain carries TRBV6-1 and TRBJ1-1, with a tentative D call TRBD1 (5 bases). Deletions cut 0 bases from V and 4 bases from J, with 6 bases between. Germline V gene lookup returns CDR1 MNHNS and CDR2 SASEGT. The CDR3 extends over 13 amino acids. This chain's CDR3 is CASSEARGTEAFF. CDR3 bases: TGTGCCAGCAGTGAAGCAAGGGGCACTGAAGCTTTCTTT.

The V gene is TRBV12-3 or TRBV12-4, the J gene TRBJ2-2; D gene uncertain. V was clipped by 9 bases and J by 3 bases, with 8 bases between them. The CDR3 length is 12 residues. CDR3 amino acids: CASLRDTGELFF. CDR3 DNA sequence: TGTGCCAGTCTTCGGGACACCGGGGAGCTGTTTTTT.

The chain recombines TRBV5-1 with TRBJ1-2; 7 positions agree with TRBD1. This CDR3 has 15 amino acids. The ends lost 3 bases at V and 7 bases at J; junction bases unmatched: 12. Germline V gene data show CDR1 as SGHRS and CDR2 as YFSETQ. CDR3 protein: CASSSNSGGGTGYTF. The CDR3 DNA is TGCGCCAGCAGCTCCAACTCGGGAGGGGGCACTGGCTACACCTTC.

The chain joins TRBV7-9 to TRBJ2-7; D might be TRBD2 (6 bases). Trimming pared 2 bases from V and 2 bases from J, leaving 10 bases between. Germline CDR1 reads SEHNR; CDR2 reads FQNEAQ (reference sequence). The CDR3 consists of 14 residues. The CDR3 reads CASSLKEGPYEQYF. CDR3 coding DNA: TGTGCCAGCAGCTTAAAGGAGGGCCCCTACGAGCAGTACTTC.

The chain recombines TRBV2 with TRBJ1-1; 7 bases are shared with TRBD1. This CDR3 has 14 residues. Trimming at V came to 6 bases and at J to 8 bases, leaving 12 bases not matched to a gene. Germline V gene sequence: CDR1 SNHLY, CDR2 FYNNEI. The CDR3 DNA reads as TGTGCCAGCAGGGGGGACAGAGGGATCGCCGAAGCTTTCTTT. Its protein product is CASRGDRGIAEAFF.

The rearrangement joins TRBV27 to TRBJ2-5; TRBD1 is a possible D gene (5 bases). Germline CDR1 reads MNHEY; CDR2 reads SMNVEV (reference sequence). V lost 10 bases and J 4 bases, leaving 19 bases between the germline ends. The CDR3 contains 14 residues. For the CDR3, the DNA is TGTGCCACCTCAGGGTTGGGATTGGGAGAGACCCAGTACTTC. This gives the protein CATSGLGLGETQYF.

This clone was counted only a few times. The chain has TRBV28 and TRBJ1-2; 8 nucleotides agree with TRBD1. Per germline, CDR1 MDHEN and CDR2 SYDVKM. This CDR3 has 13 amino acids. V was pared by 4 bases and J by 4 bases, with 2 bases of the junction left unmatched. CDR3 nucleotide sequence: TGTGCCAGCAGTTCAGGACAGGGCTATGGCTACACCTTC. Residues: CASSSGQGYGYTF.

This clone appeared once. The gene calls are TRBV10-1 and TRBJ2-3; maybe TRBD2 (6 bases). This CDR3 region has 13 residues. Trimming removed 6 bases at V and 6 bases at J, with 13 bases between. CDR1 and CDR2 from the germline V gene are WNHNN and SYGVQD (reference sequence). CDR3 protein: CASRAGGGDTQYF. The CDR3 DNA is TGCGCCAGCAGAGCCGGGGGAGGTGATACGCAGTATTTT.

In its sample, this clone was seen many times. The chain combines TRBV5-8 with TRBJ1-2; the D gene is possibly TRBD1 (6 bases). The V gene lost 1 base and the J gene lost 6 bases, with 7 bases spanning the gap. Germline V gene sequence: CDR1 SGHTS, CDR2 YDEGEE. The CDR3 is 12 residues long. The CDR3 region has the DNA TGTGCCAGCAGCTTGCACAGGGATGGCTACACCTTC. It is translated as CASSLHRDGYTF.

This clone was recorded once. This chain uses TRBV4-2 with TRBJ1-1, with a weak D call TRBD1 (5 bases). Per germline, CDR1 LGHNA and CDR2 YNFKEQ. V was pared by 0 bases and J by 11 bases, with 19 bases between. The CDR3 has 15 residues. The CDR3 DNA sequence: TGTGCCAGCAGCCAAGATCGTGTGGGGCAGGGTGGGGCTTTCTTT. Amino acids: CASSQDRVGQGGAFF.

The chain links TRBV28 to TRBJ2-7, with D unresolved. The CDR3 has 14 amino acids. Per the germline V gene, CDR1 is MDHEN and CDR2 is SYDVKM. Trimming removed 6 bases at V and 6 bases at J, with 18 bases between. Here the CDR3 DNA reads TGTGCCAGCAGGCCCGGTTCCACCCCGGTCGAGCAGTACTTC. This translates into CASRPGSTPVEQYF.

The chain couples TRBV28 to TRBJ2-7; TRBD2 agrees at 7 bases. The CDR3 is 15 residues long. J was trimmed by 2 bases and V by 6 bases; bases with no gene match: 10. The V gene's germline CDR1 is MDHEN and CDR2 SYDVKM. CDR3: CASSSGGEGTYEQYF. The CDR3, as DNA: TGTGCCAGCAGCTCCGGAGGGGAGGGTACCTACGAGCAGTACTTC.

The chain couples TRBV19 to TRBJ1-2; TRBD1 matches 7 bases. Germline V gene sequence: CDR1 LNHDA, CDR2 SQIVND (reference sequence). V lost 7 bases, J lost 3 bases, and 8 bases stayed unmatched. The CDR3 runs to 14 residues. The CDR3 loop reads CASTEAGGDYGYTF. CDR3 DNA: TGTGCCAGTACAGAGGCAGGGGGAGACTATGGCTACACCTTC.

This sequence joins TRBV19 and TRBJ2-7; 12 bases are shared with TRBD1. The J segment lost 0 bases and the V segment lost 8 bases, leaving 2 bases of the junction unmatched. Germline V CDR1 and CDR2: LNHDA, SQIVND (reference sequence). CDR3 length: 14 amino acids. CDR3 DNA: TGTGCCAGTGGGGACAGGGGGCACTCCTACGAGCAGTACTTC. It specifies CASGDRGHSYEQYF.

This chain joins TRBV3-1 (or the pseudogene TRBV3-2) and TRBJ2-3; D is ambiguous. The CDR3 is made up of 13 amino acids. V lost 10 bases to trimming and J lost 3 bases, with 14 bases between them. CDR1 is LGHDT, CDR2 YNNKEL, per germline (reference sequence). The CDR3 loop is CATLIGLTDTQYF. CDR3 DNA: TGTGCCACCTTAATCGGTTTAACAGATACGCAGTATTTT.

The chain has TRBV29-1 and TRBJ2-3, with 10 bases aligning to TRBD1. Germline V lookup: CDR1 SQVTM, CDR2 ANQGSEA. The CDR3 consists of 12 residues. Trimming took 7 bases from V and 3 from J; bases not matched to a gene: 1. This CDR3 is CSAGQGTDTQYF. In nucleotides, the CDR3 is TGCAGCGCGGGACAGGGGACAGATACGCAGTATTTT.

The chain is built from TRBV27 and TRBJ1-2; 8 nucleotides line up with TRBD1. The CDR3 has 15 residues. The ends lost 6 bases at V and 3 bases at J; junction bases unmatched: 9. Germline V gene lookup returns CDR1 MNHEY and CDR2 SMNVEV (reference sequence). The CDR3 is CASRTSPGQDYGYTF. The CDR3, as DNA: TGTGCCAGCAGAACGTCCCCGGGACAGGACTATGGCTACACCTTC.

This chain joins TRBV20-1 and TRBJ1-1, with no clear D. Germline V gene sequence: CDR1 DFQATT, CDR2 SNEGSKA (reference sequence). The length of the CDR3 is 10 residues. V was trimmed by 3 bases and J by 11 bases, leaving 10 bases between them. The CDR3 nucleotides are TGCAGTGCTAGTTCAAATCGGGCTTTCTTT. This codes for CSASSNRAFF.

The chain combines TRBV9 with TRBJ2-2; 10 bases are a match to TRBD2. V lost 4 bases to trimming and J lost 5 bases; unmatched junction nucleotides: 8. CDR3 length equals 16 residues. The germline V gene has CDR1 SGDLS and CDR2 YYNGEE. The CDR3 DNA follows: TGTGCCAGCAGCACCGAGCGGGGGGGATCAACCGGGGAGCTGTTTTTT. Its protein product is CASSTERGGSTGELFF. Full variable domain (missing parts from reference TRBV9 and TRBJ2-2): DSGVTQTPKHLITATGQRVTLRCSPRSGDLSVYWYQQSLDQGLQFLIQYYNGEERAKGNILERFSAQQFPDLHSELNLSSLELGDSALYFCASSTERGGSTGELFFGEGSRLTVL.

This sequence joins TRBV7-9 and TRBJ2-1; 7 bases align to TRBD2. Germline-derived CDR1 and CDR2 are SEHNR and FQNEAQ (reference sequence). V was pared by 8 bases and J by 5 bases, with 12 bases of the junction left unmatched. This CDR3 is 15 amino acids long. The CDR3 coding sequence is TGTGCCAGCCGAGGCGGGGGAGGGATCAACAATGAGCAGTTCTTC. It codes for CASRGGGGINNEQFF.

The chain uses TRBV27 and TRBJ1-2, with D maybe TRBD1 (6 bases). V lost 0 bases and J lost 8, with 19 bases in between. This CDR3 is built from 16 residues. Per germline, CDR1 MNHEY and CDR2 SMNVEV (reference sequence). CDR3 bases: TGTGCCAGCAGTTTATCCTCGACAGGCCAACCTAGGGGCTACACCTTC. Protein: CASSLSSTGQPRGYTF.

The rearrangement uses TRBV18 and TRBJ1-3, with D unclear. In germline, CDR1 is KGHSH, CDR2 LQKENI. Trimming pared 2 bases from V and 0 bases from J, leaving 11 bases between. The CDR3 runs 16 residues. CDR3 residues: CASSPRFRSSGNTIYF. The CDR3 DNA follows: TGTGCCAGCTCACCAAGGTTTCGGAGCTCTGGAAACACCATATATTTT.

This clone came up a few times. V gene TRBV9 combines with J gene TRBJ1-5, with 11 bases lining up with TRBD1. The trim removed 2 bases at V and 6 bases at J, leaving 4 bases unmatched. The CDR3 length is 15 residues. Germline V gene sequence: CDR1 SGDLS, CDR2 YYNGEE. The CDR3, as DNA: TGTGCCAGCAGCGTCGGGACAGGGGGTACTCAGCCCCAGCATTTT. Translating gives CASSVGTGGTQPQHF.

The chain couples TRBV10-1 to TRBJ2-3, with 9 bases fitting TRBD2. The CDR3 loop spans 16 amino acids. Germline CDR1 reads WNHNN; CDR2 reads SYGVQD (reference sequence). V trimming: 2 bases; J trimming: 5 bases; junction bases outside the gene matches: 8. In DNA, the CDR3 is TGCGCCAGCAGTGAGAAGGCGGGAGGGCCGGTAGATACGCAGTATTTT. This sequence encodes CASSEKAGGPVDTQYF.

The chain has TRBV19 and TRBJ1-6; D possibly corresponds to TRBD1 (6 bases). Trimming removed 7 bases from V and 7 bases from J, with 11 bases in between. CDR1 is LNHDA and CDR2 is SQIVND in the germline V gene (reference sequence). CDR3 size: 13 residues. The CDR3 sequence: CASNTGQNSPLHF. As DNA, the CDR3 is TGTGCCAGTAACACAGGGCAGAATTCACCCCTCCACTTT.